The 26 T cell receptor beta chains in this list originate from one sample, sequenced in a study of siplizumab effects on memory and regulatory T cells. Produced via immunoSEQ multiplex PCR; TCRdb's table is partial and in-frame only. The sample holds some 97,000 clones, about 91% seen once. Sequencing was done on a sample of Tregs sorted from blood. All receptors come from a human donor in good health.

CDR3 in amino acids: CASSPNLLRQTRADTQYF. The CDR3 DNA reads as TGTGCCAGCTCACCAAACTTATTGAGACAGACAAGGGCAGATACGCAGTATTTT. The chain recombines TRBV18 with TRBJ2-3, with a weak D call TRBD1 (5 bases). The CDR3 is made up of 18 amino acids. Trimming took 2 bases from V and 4 from J, leaving 22 bases between them. Germline loops: CDR1 KGHSH, CDR2 LQKENI.

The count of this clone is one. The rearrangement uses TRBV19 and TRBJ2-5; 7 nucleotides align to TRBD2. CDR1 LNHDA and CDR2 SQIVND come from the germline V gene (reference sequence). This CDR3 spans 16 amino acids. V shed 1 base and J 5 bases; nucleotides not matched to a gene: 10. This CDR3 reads CASSIGAGILLETQYF. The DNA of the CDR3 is TGTGCCAGTAGTATAGGAGCGGGGATTCTGCTTGAGACCCAGTACTTC.

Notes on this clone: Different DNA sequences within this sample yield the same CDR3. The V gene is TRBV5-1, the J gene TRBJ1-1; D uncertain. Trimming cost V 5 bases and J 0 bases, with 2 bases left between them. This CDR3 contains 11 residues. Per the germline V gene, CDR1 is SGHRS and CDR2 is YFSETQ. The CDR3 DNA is TGCGCCAGCAGTCTGAACACTGAAGCTTTCTTT. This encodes CASSLNTEAFF.

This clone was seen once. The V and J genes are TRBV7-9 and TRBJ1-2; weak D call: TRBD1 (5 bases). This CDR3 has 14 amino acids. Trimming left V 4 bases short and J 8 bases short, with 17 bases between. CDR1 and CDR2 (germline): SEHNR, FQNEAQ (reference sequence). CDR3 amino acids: CASSYPQGRMGYTF. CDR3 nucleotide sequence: TGTGCCAGCAGCTACCCCCAGGGCCGCATGGGCTACACCTTC.

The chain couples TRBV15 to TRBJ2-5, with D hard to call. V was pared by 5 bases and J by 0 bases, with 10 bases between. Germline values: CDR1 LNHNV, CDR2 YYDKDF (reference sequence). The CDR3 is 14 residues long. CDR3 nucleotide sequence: TGTGCCACCAGCTTTAACTACAACCAAGAGACCCAGTACTTC. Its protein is CATSFNYNQETQYF.

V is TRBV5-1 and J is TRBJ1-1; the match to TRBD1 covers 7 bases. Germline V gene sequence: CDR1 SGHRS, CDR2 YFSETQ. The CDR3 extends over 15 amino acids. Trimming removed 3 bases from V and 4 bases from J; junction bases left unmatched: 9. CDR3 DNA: TGCGCCAGCAGCTCGAGGGTTACAGGGGTCACTGAAGCTTTCTTT. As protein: CASSSRVTGVTEAFF.

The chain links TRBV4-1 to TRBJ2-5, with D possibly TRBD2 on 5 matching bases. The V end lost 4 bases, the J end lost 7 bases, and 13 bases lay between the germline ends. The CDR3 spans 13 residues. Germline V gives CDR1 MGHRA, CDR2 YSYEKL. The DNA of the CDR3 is TGCGCCAGCAGCCGGCTCGGGGTCGGGACCCAGTACTTC. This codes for CASSRLGVGTQYF.

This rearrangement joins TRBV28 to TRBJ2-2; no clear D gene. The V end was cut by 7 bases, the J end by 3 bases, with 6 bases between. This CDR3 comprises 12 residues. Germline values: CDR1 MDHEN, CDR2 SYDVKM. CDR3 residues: CASKGYTGELFF. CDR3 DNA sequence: TGTGCCAGCAAGGGCTACACCGGGGAGCTGTTTTTT.

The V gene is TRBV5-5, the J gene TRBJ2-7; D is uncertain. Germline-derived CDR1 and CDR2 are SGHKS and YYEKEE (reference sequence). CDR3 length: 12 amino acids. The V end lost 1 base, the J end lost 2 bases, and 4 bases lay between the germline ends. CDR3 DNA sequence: TGTGCCAGCAGCTTGTCCGCCTACGAGCAGTACTTC. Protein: CASSLSAYEQYF.

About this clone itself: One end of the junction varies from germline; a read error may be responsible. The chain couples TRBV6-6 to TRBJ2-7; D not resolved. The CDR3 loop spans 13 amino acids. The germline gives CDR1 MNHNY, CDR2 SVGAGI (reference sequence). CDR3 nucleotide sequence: TGTGCCAGCAGTTACTCGACCGTTCGTGGCACGCACTTC. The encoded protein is CASSYSTVRGTHF.

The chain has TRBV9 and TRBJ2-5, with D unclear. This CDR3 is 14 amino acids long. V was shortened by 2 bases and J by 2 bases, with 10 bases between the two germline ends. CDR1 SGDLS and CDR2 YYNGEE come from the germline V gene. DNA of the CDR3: TGTGCCAGCAGCGTGGATCAAGCGCAAGAGACCCAGTACTTC. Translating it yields CASSVDQAQETQYF.

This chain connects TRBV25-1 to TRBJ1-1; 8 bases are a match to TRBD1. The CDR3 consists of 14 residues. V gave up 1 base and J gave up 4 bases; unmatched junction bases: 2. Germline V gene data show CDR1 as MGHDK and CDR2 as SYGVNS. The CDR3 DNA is TGTGCCAGCAGTGAATTCCAGGGGGCCACTGAAGCTTTCTTT. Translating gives CASSEFQGATEAFF.

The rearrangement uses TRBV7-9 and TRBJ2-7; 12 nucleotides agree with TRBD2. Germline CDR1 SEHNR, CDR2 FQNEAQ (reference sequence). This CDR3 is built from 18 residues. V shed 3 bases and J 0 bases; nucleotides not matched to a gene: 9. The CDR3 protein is CASSLEATSGRSSYEQYF. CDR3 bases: TGTGCCAGCAGCTTGGAAGCGACTAGCGGGAGAAGCTCCTACGAGCAGTACTTC. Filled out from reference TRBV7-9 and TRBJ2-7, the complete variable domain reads DTGVSQNPRHKITKRGQNVTFRCDPISEHNRLYWYRQTLGQGPEFLTYFQNEAQLEKSRLLSDRFSAERPKGSFSTLEIQRTEQGDSAMYLCASSLEATSGRSSYEQYFGPGTRLTVT.

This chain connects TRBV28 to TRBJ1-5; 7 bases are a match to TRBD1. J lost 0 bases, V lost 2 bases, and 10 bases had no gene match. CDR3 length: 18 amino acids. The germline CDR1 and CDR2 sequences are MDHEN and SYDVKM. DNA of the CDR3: TGTGCCAGCAGTTTACCCCGGACAGGCACTCATAGCAATCAGCCCCAGCATTTT. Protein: CASSLPRTGTHSNQPQHF.

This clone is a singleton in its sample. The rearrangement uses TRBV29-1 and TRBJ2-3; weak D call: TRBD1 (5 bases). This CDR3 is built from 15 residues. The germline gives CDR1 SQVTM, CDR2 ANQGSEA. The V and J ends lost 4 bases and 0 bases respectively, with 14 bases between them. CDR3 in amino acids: CSVAQLQASTDTQYF. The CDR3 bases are TGCAGCGTTGCACAACTACAGGCTAGCACAGATACGCAGTATTTT.

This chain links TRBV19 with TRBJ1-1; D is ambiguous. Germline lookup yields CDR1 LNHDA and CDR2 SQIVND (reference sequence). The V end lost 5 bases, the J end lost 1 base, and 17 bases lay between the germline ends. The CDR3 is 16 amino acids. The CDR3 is CASSSLNTAWNTEAFF. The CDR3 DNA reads TGTGCCAGTAGTTCACTGAACACGGCTTGGAACACTGAAGCTTTCTTT. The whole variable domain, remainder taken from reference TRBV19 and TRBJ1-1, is DGGITQSPKYLFRKEGQNVTLSCEQNLNHDAMYWYRQDPGQGLRLIYYSQIVNDFQKGDIAEGYSVSREKKESFPLTVTSAQKNPTAFYLCASSSLNTAWNTEAFFGQGTRLTVV.

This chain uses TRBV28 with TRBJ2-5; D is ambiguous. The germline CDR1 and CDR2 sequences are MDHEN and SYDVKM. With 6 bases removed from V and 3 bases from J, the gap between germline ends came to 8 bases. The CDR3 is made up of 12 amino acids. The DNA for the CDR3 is TGTGCCAGCAGCACCATCGAAGAGACCCAGTACTTC. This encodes CASSTIEETQYF.

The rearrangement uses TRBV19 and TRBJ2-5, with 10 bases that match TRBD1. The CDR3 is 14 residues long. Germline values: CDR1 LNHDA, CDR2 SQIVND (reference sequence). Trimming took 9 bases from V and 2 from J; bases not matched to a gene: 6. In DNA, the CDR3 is TGTGCCAGCCGGGACAGGGGCCTTCAAGAGACCCAGTACTTC. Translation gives CASRDRGLQETQYF. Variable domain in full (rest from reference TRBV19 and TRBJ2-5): DGGITQSPKYLFRKEGQNVTLSCEQNLNHDAMYWYRQDPGQGLRLIYYSQIVNDFQKGDIAEGYSVSREKKESFPLTVTSAQKNPTAFYLCASRDRGLQETQYFGPGTRLLVL.

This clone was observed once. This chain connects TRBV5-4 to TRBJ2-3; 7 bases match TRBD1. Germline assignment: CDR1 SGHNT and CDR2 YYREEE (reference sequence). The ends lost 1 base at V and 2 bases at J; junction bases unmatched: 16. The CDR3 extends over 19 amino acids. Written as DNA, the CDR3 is TGTGCCAGCAGCTTGTTTGGGACAGCCGCTAAAACCTCCACAGATACGCAGTATTTT. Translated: CASSLFGTAAKTSTDTQYF.

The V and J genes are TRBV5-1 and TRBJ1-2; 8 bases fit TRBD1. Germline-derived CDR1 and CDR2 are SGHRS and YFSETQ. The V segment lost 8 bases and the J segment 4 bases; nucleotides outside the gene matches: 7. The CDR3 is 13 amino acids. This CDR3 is CASSKGQGYGYTF. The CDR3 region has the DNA TGCGCCAGTTCCAAAGGACAGGGCTATGGCTACACCTTC.

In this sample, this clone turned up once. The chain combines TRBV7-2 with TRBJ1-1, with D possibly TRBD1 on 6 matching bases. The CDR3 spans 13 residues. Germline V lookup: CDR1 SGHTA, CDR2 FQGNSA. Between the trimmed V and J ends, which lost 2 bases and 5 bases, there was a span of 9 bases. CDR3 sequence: CASSLLRGTEAFF. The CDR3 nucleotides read TGTGCCAGCAGCTTATTGAGGGGGACTGAAGCTTTCTTT.

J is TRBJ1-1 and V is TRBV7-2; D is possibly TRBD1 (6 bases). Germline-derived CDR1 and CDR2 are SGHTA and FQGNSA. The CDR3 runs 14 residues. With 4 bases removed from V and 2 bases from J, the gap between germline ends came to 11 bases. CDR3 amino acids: CASSSKGGNTEAFF. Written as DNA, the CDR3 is TGTGCCAGCAGCTCGAAAGGGGGAAACACTGAAGCTTTCTTT.

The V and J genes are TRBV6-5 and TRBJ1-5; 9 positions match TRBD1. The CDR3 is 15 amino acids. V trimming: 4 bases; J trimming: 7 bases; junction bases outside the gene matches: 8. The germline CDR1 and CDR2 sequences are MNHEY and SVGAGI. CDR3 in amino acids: CASSSGTGQRQPQHF. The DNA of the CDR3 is TGTGCCAGCAGTTCTGGGACAGGGCAGCGCCAGCCCCAGCATTTT.

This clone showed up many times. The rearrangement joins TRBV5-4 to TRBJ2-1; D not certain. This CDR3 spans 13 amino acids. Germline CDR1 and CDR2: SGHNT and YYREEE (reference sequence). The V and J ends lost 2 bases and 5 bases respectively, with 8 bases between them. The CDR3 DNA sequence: TGTGCCAGCAGCTTCGGACCTAACAATGAGCAGTTCTTC. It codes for CASSFGPNNEQFF.

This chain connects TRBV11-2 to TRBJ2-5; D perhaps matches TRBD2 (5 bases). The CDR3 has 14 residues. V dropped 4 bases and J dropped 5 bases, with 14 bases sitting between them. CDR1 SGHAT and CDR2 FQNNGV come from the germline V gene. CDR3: CASSWGAALETQYF. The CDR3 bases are TGTGCCAGCAGCTGGGGAGCCGCCCTGGAGACCCAGTACTTC.

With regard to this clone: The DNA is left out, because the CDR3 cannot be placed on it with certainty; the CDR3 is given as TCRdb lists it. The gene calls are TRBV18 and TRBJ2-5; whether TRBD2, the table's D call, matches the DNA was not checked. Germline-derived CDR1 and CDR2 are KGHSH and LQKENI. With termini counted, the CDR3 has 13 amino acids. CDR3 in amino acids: CASSPSVRETQYF.